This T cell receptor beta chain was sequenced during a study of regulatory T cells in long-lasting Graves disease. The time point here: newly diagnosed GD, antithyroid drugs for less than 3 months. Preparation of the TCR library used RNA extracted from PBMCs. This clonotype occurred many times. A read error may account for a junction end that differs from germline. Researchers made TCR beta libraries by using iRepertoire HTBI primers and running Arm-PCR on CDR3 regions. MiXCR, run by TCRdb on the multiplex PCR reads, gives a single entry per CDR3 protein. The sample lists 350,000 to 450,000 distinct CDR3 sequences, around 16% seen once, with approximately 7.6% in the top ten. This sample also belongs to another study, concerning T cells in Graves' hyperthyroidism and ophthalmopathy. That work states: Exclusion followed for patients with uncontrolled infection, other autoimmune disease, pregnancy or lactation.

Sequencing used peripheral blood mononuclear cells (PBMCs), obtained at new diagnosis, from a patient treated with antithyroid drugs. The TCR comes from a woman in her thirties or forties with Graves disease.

The CDR3 spells CASSPAGGLPYEQYF. The CDR3 DNA sequence: TGTGCTAGCAGCCCAGCGGGCGGCCTACCCTACGAGCAGTACTTC. The rearrangement uses TRBV7-7 and TRBJ2-7; TRBD2 is a possible D gene (6 bases). From germline, CDR1 is SSHAT and CDR2 FNYEAQ (reference sequence). This CDR3 contains 15 residues.